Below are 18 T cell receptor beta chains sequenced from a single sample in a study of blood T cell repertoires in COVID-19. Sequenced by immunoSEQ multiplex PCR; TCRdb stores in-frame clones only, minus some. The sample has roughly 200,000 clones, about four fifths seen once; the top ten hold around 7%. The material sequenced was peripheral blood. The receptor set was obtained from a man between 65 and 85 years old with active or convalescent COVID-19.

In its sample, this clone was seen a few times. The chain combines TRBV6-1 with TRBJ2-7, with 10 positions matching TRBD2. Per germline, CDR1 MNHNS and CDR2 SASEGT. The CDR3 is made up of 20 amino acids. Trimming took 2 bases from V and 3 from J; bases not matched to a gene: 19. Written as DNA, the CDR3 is TGTGCCAGCAGTGAAACCTCACGACACAGGGGACTAGCGCTACTCTACGAGCAGTACTTC. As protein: CASSETSRHRGLALLYEQYF.

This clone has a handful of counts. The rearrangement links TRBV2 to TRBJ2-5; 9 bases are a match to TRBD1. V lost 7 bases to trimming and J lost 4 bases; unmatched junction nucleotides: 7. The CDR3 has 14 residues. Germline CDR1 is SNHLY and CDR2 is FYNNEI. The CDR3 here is CASNYRGPPETQYF. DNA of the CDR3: TGTGCCAGCAATTACAGGGGGCCGCCAGAGACCCAGTACTTC. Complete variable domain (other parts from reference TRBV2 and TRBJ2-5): EPEVTQTPSHQVTQMGQEVILRCVPISNHLYFYWYRQILGQKVEFLVSFYNNEISEKSEIFDDQFSVERPDGSNFTLKIRSTKLEDSAMYFCASNYRGPPETQYFGPGTRLLVL.

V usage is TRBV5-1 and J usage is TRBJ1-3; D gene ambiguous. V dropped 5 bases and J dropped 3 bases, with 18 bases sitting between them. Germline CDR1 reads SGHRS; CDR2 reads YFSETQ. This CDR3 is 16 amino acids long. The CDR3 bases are TGCGCCAGCAGTCTTGCGGGAAATAGTTTTGGAAACACCATATATTTT. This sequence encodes CASSLAGNSFGNTIYF.

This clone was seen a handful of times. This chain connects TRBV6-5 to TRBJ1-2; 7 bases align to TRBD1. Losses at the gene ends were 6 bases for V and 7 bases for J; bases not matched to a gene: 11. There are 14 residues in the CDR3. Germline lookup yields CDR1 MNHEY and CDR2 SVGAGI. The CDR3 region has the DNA TGTGCCAGCAGACCGACAGGGAACGGGCGTGGCTACACCTTC. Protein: CASRPTGNGRGYTF.

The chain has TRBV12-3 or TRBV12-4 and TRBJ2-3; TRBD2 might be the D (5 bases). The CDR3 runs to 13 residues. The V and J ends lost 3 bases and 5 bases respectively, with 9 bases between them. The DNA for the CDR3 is TGTGCCAGCAGTTTGGTCCGGGGAGATACGCAGTATTTT. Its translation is CASSLVRGDTQYF.

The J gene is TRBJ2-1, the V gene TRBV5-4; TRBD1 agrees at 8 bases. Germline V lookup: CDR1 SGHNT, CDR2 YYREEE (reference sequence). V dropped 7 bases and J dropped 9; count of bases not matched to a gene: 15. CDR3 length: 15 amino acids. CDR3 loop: CASRHPGQEPGEQFF. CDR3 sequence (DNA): TGTGCCAGCCGACATCCGGGACAGGAGCCAGGTGAGCAGTTCTTC.

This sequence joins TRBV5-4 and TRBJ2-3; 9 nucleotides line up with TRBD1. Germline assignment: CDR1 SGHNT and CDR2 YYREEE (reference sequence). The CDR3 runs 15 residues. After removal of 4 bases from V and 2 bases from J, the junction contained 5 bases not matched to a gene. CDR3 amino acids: CASSPTGGLTDTQYF. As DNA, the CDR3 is TGTGCCAGCAGCCCCACAGGGGGCCTCACAGATACGCAGTATTTT.

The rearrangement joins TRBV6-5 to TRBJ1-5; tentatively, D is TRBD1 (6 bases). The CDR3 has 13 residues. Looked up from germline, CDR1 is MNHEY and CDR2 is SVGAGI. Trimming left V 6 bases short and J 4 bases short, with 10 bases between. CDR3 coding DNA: TGTGCCAGCAGGAAGGACAGAAATCAGCCCCAGCATTTT. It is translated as CASRKDRNQPQHF.

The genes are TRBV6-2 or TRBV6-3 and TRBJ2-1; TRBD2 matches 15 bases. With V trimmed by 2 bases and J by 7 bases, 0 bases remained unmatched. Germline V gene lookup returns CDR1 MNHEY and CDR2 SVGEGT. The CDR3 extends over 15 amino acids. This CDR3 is CASSYGLAGGNEQFF. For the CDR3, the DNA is TGTGCCAGCAGTTACGGACTAGCGGGAGGGAATGAGCAGTTCTTC.

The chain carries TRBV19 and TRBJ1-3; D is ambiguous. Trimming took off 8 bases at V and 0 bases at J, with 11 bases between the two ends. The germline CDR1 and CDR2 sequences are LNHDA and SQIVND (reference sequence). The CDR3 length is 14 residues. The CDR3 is CASLDFGSGNTIYF. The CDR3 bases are TGTGCCAGTCTTGACTTTGGCTCTGGAAACACCATATATTTT.

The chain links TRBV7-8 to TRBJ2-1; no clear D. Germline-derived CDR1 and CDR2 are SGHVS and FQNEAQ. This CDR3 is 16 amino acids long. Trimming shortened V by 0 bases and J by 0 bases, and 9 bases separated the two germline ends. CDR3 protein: CASSLAWSPSYNEQFF. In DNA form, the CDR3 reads TGTGCCAGCAGCTTAGCATGGAGCCCCTCCTACAATGAGCAGTTCTTC. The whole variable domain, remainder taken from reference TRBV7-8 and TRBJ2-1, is GAGVSQSPRYKVAKRGQDVALRCDPISGHVSLFWYQQALGQGPEFLTYFQNEAQLDKSGLPSDRFFAERPEGSVSTLKIQRTQQEDSAVYLCASSLAWSPSYNEQFFGPGTRLTVL.

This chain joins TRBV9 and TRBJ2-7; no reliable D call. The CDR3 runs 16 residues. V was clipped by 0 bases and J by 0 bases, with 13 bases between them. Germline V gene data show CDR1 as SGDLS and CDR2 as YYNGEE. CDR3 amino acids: CASSVGVDLSSYEQYF. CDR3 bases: TGTGCCAGCAGCGTAGGGGTTGACTTGAGCTCCTACGAGCAGTACTTC.

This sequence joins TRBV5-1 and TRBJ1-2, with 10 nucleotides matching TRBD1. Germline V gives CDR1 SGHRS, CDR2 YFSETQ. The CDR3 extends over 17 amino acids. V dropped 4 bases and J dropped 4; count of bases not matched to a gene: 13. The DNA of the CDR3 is TGCGCCAGCAGCCCATTCAGGGGACAGGGGTGGAGCTATGGCTACACCTTC. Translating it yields CASSPFRGQGWSYGYTF. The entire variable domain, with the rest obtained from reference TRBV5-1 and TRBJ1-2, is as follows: KAGVTQTPRYLIKTRGQQVTLSCSPISGHRSVSWYQQTPGQGLQFLFEYFSETQRNKGNFPGRFSGRQFSNSRSEMNVSTLELGDSALYLCASSPFRGQGWSYGYTFGSGTRLTVV.

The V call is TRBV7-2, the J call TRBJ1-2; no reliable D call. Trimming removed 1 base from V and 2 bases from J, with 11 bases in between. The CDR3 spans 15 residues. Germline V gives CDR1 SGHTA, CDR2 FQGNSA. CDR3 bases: TGTGCCAGCAGCTTAGATCCAGGCAAAAACTATGGCTACACCTTC. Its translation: CASSLDPGKNYGYTF.

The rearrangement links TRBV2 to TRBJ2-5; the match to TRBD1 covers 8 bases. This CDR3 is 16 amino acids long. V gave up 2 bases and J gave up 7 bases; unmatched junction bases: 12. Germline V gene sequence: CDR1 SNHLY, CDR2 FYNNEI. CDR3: CASSEPPTGVLGTQYF. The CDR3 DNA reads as TGTGCCAGCAGTGAACCCCCGACAGGGGTCCTGGGGACCCAGTACTTC.

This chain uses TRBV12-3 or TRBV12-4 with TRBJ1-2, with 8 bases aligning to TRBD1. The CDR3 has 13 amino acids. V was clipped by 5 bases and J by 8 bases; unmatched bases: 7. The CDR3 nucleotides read TGTGCCAGCAGTCCACCGGGACAGGACGGCTACACCTTC. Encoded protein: CASSPPGQDGYTF.

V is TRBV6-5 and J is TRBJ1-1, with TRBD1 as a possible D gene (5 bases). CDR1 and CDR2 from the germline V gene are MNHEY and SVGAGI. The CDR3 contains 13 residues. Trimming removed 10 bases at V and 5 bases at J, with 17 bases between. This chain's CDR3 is CAIGGRAWTEAFF. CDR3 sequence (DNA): TGTGCCATCGGGGGGAGGGCTTGGACTGAAGCTTTCTTT.

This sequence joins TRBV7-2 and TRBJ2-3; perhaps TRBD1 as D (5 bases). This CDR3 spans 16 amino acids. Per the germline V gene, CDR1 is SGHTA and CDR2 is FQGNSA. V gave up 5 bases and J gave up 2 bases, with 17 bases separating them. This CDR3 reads CASSQSLQEYTDTQYF. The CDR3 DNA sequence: TGTGCCAGCAGCCAAAGTCTACAGGAGTACACAGATACGCAGTATTTT. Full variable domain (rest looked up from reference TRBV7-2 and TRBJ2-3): GAGVSQSPSNKVTEKGKDVELRCDPISGHTALYWYRQSLGQGLEFLIYFQGNSAPDKSGLPSDRFSAERTGGSVSTLTIQRTQQEDSAVYLCASSQSLQEYTDTQYFGPGTRLTVL.